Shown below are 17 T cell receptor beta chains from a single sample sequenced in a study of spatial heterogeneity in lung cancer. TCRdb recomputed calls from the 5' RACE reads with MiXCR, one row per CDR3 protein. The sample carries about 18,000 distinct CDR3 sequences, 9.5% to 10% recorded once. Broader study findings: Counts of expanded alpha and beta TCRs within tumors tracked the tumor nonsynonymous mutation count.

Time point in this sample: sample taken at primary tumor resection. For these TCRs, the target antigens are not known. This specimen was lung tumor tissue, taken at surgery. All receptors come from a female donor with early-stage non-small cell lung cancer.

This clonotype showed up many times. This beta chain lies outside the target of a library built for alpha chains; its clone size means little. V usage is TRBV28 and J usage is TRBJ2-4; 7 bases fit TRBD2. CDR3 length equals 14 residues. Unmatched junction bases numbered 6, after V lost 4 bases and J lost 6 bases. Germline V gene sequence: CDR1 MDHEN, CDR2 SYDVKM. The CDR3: CASSWGGSRNIQYF. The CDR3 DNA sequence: TGTGCCAGCAGTTGGGGGGGATCCAGAAACATTCAGTACTTC.

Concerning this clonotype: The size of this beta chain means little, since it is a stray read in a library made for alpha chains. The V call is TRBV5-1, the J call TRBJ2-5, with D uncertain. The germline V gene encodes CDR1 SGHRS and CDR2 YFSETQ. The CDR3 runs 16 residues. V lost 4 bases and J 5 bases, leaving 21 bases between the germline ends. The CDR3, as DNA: TGCGCCAGCAGCGCAATTGGGTCGGGCCTAGGGGAGACCCAGTACTTC. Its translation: CASSAIGSGLGETQYF. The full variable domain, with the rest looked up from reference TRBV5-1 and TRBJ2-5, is KAGVTQTPRYLIKTRGQQVTLSCSPISGHRSVSWYQQTPGQGLQFLFEYFSETQRNKGNFPGRFSGRQFSNSRSEMNVSTLELGDSALYLCASSAIGSGLGETQYFGPGTRLLVL.

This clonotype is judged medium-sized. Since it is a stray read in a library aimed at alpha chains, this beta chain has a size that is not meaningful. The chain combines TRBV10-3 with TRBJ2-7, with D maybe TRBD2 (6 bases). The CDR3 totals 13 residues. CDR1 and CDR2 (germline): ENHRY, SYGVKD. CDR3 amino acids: CAHAEGRYDEQYF. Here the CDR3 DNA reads TGTGCGCACGCGGAGGGCCGTTACGACGAGCAGTACTTC.

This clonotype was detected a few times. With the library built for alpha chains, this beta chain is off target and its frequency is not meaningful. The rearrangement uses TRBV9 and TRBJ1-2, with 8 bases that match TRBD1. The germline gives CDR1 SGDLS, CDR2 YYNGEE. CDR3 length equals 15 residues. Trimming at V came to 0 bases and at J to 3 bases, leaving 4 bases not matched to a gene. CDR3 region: CASSVGLGQDYGYTF. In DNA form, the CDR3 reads TGTGCCAGCAGCGTAGGTTTGGGACAGGACTATGGCTACACCTTC.

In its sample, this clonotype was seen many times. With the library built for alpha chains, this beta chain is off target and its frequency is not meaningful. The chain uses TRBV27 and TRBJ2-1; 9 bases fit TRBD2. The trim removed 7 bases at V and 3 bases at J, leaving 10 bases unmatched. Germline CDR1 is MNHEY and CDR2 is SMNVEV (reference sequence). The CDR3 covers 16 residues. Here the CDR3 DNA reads TGTGCCAGCACCCTCGAGGGGCGGGGGGGCTACAATGAGCAGTTCTTC. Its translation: CASTLEGRGGYNEQFF.

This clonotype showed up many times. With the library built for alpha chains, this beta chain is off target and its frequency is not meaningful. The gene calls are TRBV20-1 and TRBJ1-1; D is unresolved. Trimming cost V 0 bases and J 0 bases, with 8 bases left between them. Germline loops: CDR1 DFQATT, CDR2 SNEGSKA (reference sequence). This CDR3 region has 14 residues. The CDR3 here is CSARDRGLNTEAFF. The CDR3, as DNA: TGCAGTGCTAGAGACCGGGGTCTGAACACTGAAGCTTTCTTT.

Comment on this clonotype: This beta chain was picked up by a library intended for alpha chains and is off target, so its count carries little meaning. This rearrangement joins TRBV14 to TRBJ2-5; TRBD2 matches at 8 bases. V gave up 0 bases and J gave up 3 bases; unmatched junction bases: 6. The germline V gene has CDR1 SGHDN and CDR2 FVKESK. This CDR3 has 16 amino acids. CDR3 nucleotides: TGTGCCAGCAGCCAAGATGGCCCCGGGGGGGAAGAGACCCAGTACTTC. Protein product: CASSQDGPGGEETQYF.

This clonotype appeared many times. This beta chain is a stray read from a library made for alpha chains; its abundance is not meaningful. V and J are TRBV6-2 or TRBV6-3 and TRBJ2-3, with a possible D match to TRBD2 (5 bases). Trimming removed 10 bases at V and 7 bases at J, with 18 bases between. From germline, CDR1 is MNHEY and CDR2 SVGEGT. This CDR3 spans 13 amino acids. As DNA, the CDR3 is TGTGCCACCACGGAGGTCTACTCAAATACGCAGTATTTT. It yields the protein CATTEVYSNTQYF.

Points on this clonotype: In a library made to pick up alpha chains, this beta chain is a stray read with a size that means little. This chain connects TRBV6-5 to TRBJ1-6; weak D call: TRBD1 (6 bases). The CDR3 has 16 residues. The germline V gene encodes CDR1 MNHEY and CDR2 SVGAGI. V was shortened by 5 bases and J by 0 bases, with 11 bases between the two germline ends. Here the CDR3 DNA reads TGTGCCAGCAGTCGGACAGCAAACTCCTATAATTCACCCCTCCACTTT. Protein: CASSRTANSYNSPLHF.

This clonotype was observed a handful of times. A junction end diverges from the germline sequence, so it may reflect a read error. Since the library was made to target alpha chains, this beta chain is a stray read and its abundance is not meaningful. CDR3 nucleotide sequence: TGTGTCAGCAGCGAGGACAGGGTAGAGGAAGGCTATGGCTACACCTTC. This gives the protein CVSSEDRVEEGYGYTF. The chain links TRBV5-8 to TRBJ1-2, with 8 bases aligning to TRBD1. The germline V gene has CDR1 SGHTS and CDR2 YDEGEE. There are 16 residues in the CDR3.

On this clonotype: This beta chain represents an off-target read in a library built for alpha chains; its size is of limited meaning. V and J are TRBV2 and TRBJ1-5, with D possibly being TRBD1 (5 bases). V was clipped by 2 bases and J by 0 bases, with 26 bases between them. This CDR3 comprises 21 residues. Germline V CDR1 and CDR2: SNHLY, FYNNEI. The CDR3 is CASSERLIIRDPPDSNQPQHF. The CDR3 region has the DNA TGTGCCAGCAGTGAACGGTTAATTATCAGGGACCCTCCGGATAGCAATCAGCCCCAGCATTTT. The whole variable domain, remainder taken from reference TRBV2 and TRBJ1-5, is EPEVTQTPSHQVTQMGQEVILRCVPISNHLYFYWYRQILGQKVEFLVSFYNNEISEKSEIFDDQFSVERPDGSNFTLKIRSTKLEDSAMYFCASSERLIIRDPPDSNQPQHFGDGTRLSIL.

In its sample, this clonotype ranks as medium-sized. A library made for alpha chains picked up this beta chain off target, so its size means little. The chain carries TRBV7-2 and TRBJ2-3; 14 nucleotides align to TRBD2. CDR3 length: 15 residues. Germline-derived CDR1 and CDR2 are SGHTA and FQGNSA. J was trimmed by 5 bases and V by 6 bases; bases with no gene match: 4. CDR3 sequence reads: CASRGTSGGGDTQYF. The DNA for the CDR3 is TGTGCCAGCAGAGGGACTAGCGGGGGAGGAGATACGCAGTATTTT.

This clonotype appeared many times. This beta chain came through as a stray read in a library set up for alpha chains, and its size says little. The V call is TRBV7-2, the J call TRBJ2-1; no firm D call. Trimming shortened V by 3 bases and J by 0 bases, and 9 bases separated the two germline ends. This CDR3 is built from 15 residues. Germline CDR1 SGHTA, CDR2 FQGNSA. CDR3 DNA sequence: TGTGCCAGCAGCTTTTCTTTTAGCTCCTACAATGAGCAGTTCTTC. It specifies CASSFSFSSYNEQFF.

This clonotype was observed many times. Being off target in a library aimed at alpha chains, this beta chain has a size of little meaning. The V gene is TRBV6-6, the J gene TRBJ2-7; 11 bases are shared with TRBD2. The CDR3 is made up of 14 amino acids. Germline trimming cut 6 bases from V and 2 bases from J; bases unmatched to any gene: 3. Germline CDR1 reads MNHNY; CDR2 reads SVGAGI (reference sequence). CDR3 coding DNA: TGTGCCAGCAGGCCTAGCGGGGGGACCTACGAGCAGTACTTC. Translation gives CASRPSGGTYEQYF.

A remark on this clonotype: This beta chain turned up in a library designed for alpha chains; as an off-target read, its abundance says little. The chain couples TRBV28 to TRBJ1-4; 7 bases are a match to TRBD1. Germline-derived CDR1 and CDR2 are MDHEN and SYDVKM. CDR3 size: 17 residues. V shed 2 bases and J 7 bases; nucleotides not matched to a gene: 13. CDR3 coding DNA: TGTGCCAGCAGTTTAGGCCCCGCAGGGGGGATAGGTGAAAAACTGTTTTTT. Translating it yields CASSLGPAGGIGEKLFF.

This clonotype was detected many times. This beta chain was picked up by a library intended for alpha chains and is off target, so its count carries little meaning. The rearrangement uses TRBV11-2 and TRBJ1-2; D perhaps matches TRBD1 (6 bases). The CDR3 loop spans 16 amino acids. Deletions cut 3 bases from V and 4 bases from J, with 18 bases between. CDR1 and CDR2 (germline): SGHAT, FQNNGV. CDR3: CASSFGGRLGSYGYTF. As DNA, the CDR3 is TGTGCCAGCAGCTTCGGGGGCCGTCTTGGGAGCTATGGCTACACCTTC.

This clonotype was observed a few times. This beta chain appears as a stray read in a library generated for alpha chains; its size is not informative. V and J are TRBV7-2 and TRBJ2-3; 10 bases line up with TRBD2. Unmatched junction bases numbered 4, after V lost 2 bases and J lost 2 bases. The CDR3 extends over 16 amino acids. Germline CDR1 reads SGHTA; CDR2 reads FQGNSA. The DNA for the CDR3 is TGTGCCAGCAGCTTACGACTAGCGGGCCTCACAGATACGCAGTATTTT. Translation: CASSLRLAGLTDTQYF.